Here is one TCR beta chain with its context. The data were taken from a study of Ad26.COV2.S vaccination and SARS-CoV-2 variants. The table came from immunoSEQ multiplex PCR; TCRdb's copy has only in-frame clones and leaves some out. The sample lists approximately 480,000 clones, approximately 88% occurring once. The CDR3 covers 15 residues. The V gene's germline CDR1 is LGHNA and CDR2 YNFKEQ. Losses at the gene ends were 2 bases for V and 2 bases for J; bases not matched to a gene: 4. Treatment described: some 19 received Ad26.COV2.S at low or high dose, single or two shots; five or six received placebo; per-sample allocation not given. Samples came from day 63 after the first vaccine or placebo injection.

This chain links TRBV4-2 with TRBJ2-3, with 7 bases identical to TRBD1. This TCR was recovered from a person between 18 and 59 years old who received the Ad26.COV2.S COVID-19 vaccine or a placebo. The sample consisted of peripheral blood, taken in a trial of Ad26.COV2.S vaccine versus placebo. The CDR3 nucleotides read TGTGCCAGCAGCCAAAAGGGACAGCTCACAGATACGCAGTATTTT. Translation gives CASSQKGQLTDTQYF.